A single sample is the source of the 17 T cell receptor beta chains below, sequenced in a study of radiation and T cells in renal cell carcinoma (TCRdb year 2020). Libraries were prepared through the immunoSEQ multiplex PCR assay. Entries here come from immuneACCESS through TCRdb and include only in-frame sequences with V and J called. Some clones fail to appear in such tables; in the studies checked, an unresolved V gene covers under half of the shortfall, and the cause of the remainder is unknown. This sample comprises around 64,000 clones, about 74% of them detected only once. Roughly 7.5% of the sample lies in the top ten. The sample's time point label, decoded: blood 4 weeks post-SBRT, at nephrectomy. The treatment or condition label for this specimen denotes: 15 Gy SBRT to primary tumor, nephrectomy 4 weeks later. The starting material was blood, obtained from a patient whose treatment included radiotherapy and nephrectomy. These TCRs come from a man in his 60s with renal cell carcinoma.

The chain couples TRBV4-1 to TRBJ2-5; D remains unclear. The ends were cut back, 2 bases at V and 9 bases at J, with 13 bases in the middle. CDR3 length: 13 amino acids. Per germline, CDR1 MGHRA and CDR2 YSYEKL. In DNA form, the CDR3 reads TGCGCCAGCAGCCAACCCCCCTATAGGCCCCAGTACTTC. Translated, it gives CASSQPPYRPQYF.

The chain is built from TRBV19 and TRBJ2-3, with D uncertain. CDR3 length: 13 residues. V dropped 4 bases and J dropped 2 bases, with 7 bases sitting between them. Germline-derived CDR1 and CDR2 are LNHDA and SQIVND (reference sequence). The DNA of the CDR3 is TGTGCCAGTAGTACCGAATACACAGATACGCAGTATTTT. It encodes CASSTEYTDTQYF.

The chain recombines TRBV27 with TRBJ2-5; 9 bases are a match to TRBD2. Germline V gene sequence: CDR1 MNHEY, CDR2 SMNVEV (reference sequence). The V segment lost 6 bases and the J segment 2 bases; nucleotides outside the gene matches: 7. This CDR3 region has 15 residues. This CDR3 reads CASSPVTSGQETQYF. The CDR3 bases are TGTGCCAGCAGCCCCGTTACTAGCGGGCAAGAGACCCAGTACTTC.

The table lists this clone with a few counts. The CDR3 protein is CAVGTDNTEAFF. CDR3 in DNA: TGTGCCGTCGGGACAGACAACACTGAAGCTTTCTTT. This chain joins TRBV10-3 and TRBJ1-1, with 7 bases matching TRBD1. The CDR3 contains 12 residues. Per germline, CDR1 ENHRY and CDR2 SYGVKD. J lost 2 bases, V lost 11 bases, and 5 bases had no gene match.

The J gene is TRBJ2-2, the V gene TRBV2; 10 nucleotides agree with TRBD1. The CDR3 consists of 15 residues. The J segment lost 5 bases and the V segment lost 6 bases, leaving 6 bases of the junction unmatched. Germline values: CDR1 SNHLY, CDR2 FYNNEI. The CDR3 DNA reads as TGTGCCAGCAGCCGACAGGGGGCTTTGACCGGGGAGCTGTTTTTT. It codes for CASSRQGALTGELFF. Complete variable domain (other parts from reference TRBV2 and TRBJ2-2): EPEVTQTPSHQVTQMGQEVILRCVPISNHLYFYWYRQILGQKVEFLVSFYNNEISEKSEIFDDQFSVERPDGSNFTLKIRSTKLEDSAMYFCASSRQGALTGELFFGEGSRLTVL.

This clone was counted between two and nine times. In DNA form, the CDR3 reads TGTGCCAGTAGTCTCGGTCAGTCAGGGGGCATCGGCTACACCTTC. Its protein product is CASSLGQSGGIGYTF. V and J are TRBV19 and TRBJ1-2; 8 bases match TRBD1. V trimming: 5 bases; J trimming: 8 bases; junction bases outside the gene matches: 13. Germline V gives CDR1 LNHDA, CDR2 SQIVND (reference sequence). CDR3 length: 15 residues.

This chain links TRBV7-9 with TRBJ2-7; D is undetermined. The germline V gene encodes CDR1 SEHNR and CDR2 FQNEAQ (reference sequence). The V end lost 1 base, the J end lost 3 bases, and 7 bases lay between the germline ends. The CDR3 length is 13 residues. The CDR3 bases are TGTGCCAGCAGCTTAGAGGCCGGCTACGAGCAGTACTTC. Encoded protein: CASSLEAGYEQYF.

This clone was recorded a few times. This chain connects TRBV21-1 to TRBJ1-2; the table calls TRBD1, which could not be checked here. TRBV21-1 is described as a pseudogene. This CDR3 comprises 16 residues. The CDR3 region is CASSTGGARSNYGYTF. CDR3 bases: TGTGCCAGCTCTACAGGGGGGGCGCGATCTAACTATGGCTACACCTTC.

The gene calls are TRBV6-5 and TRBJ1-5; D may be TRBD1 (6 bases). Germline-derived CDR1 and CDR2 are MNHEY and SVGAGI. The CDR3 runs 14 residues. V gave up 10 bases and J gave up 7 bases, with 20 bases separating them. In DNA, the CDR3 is TGTGCCACCACCCCACCAGGGGCACCACAGCCCCAGCATTTT. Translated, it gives CATTPPGAPQPQHF.

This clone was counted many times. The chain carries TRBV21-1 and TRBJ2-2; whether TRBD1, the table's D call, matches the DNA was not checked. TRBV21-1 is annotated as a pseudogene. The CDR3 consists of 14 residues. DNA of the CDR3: TGTGCCATCCCTGGGACAGGGGTCACCGGGGAGCTGTTTTTT. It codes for CAIPGTGVTGELFF.

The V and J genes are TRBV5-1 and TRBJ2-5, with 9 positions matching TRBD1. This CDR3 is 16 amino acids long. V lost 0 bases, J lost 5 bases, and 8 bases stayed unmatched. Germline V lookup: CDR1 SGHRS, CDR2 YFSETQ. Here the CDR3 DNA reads TGCGCCAGCAGCTTGGGTTGGGACAGGGCCAGGGAGACCCAGTACTTC. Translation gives CASSLGWDRARETQYF.

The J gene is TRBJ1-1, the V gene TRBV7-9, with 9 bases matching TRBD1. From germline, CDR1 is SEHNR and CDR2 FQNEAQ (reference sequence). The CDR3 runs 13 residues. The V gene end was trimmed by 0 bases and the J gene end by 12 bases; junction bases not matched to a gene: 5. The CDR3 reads CASSLAEGQGSFF. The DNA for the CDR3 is TGTGCCAGCAGCTTAGCGGAAGGACAGGGGTCTTTCTTT.

The CDR3 nucleotides read TGTGCCAGCAGCCTCCGCGAAGGCGGGGACTCCTACGAGCAGTACGTC. Protein sequence: CASSLREGGDSYEQYV. The chain carries TRBV7-3 and TRBJ2-7, with D possibly TRBD2 on 6 matching bases. From germline, CDR1 is SGHTA and CDR2 FQGTGA. The CDR3 is 16 amino acids. V lost 5 bases and J 0 bases, leaving 17 bases between the germline ends.

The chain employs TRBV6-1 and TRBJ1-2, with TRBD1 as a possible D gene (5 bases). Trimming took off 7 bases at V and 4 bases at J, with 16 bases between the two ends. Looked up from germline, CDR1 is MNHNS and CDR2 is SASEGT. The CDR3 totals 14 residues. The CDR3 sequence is CASTEIGQIYGYTF. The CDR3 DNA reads TGTGCCAGCACCGAGATTGGACAAATCTATGGCTACACCTTC.

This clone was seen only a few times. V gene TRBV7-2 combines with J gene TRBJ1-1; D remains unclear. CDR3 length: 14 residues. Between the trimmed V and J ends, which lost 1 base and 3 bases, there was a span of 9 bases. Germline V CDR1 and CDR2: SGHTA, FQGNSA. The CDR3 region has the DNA TGTGCCAGCAGCTTAGATCGCGAGGACACTGAAGCTTTCTTT. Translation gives CASSLDREDTEAFF.

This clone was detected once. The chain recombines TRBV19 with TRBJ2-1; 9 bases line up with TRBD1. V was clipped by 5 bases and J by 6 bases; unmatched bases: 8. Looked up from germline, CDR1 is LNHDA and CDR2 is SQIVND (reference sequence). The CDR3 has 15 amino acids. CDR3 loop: CASSDWGQGGNEQFF. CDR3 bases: TGTGCCAGTAGTGATTGGGGACAGGGAGGCAATGAGCAGTTCTTC.

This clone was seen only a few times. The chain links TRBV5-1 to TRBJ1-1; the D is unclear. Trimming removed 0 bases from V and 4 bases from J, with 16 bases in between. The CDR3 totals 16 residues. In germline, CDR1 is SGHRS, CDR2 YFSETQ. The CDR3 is CASSLGGSGRATEAFF. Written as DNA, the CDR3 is TGCGCCAGCAGCTTGGGAGGGTCTGGTAGGGCCACTGAAGCTTTCTTT.